This T cell receptor (beta chain) was found in a study of vaccination effects on CD4 cells after COVID-19. Study details: The participants, recipients of two vaccine doses, got either BNT162b2 or mRNA-1273. Convalescent patient samples, from two individuals, date to 16 days and one week before vaccination.

The repertoire was sequenced with immunoSEQ multiplex PCR; TCRdb's copy has only in-frame clones and lacks some. Here the sample spans tens of thousands of clones, just under 75% being singletons. Comment on this clone: Its antigen is unidentified.

Expansion with viral peptide pools was applied to antigen-specific CD4+ T cells by the ViraFEST assay prior to sequencing. Cells that had been cultured for 10 days were the source of isolated CD4+ T cells. SARS-CoV-2 infected the person between March and December 2020, as confirmed by PCR. IL-2 medium was substituted for half the medium on days 3 and 7. Germline loops: CDR1 LNHDA, CDR2 SQIVND (reference sequence). V lost 10 bases and J lost 1, with 18 bases in between. This CDR3 spans 15 amino acids. Findings and limits, study-wide: Vaccine- and infection-induced clones showed marked clonal contraction late following vaccination.

The sequence was collected from a human donor who had a prior SARS-CoV-2 infection. The sequencing used CD4+ T cells from PBMCs cultured with a peptide pool, collected before COVID-19 vaccination. The chain uses TRBV19 and TRBJ2-3, with D tentatively TRBD2 (5 bases). The CDR3 loop is CATLSADSGTDTQYF. DNA for the CDR3: TGTGCCACCCTCTCCGCGGATAGCGGCACAGATACGCAGTATTTT.